These 10 T cell receptor beta chains came from one sample sequenced in a study of cytomegalovirus exposure and HLA in healthy donors. The primer mix had 60 Vbeta and 13 Jbeta primers. The table came from immunoSEQ multiplex PCR; TCRdb's copy has only in-frame clones and leaves some out. The sample lists 160,000 or so clones; approximately 85% were seen once. Specimen: PBMCs. The receptors here all came from a man in his fifties or sixties in good health and CMV-seropositive.

This chain uses TRBV6-5 with TRBJ2-3, with D perhaps matching TRBD2 (6 bases). This CDR3 has 15 residues. Germline CDR1 and CDR2: MNHEY and SVGAGI. Trimming cost V 4 bases and J 5 bases, with 16 bases left between them. The CDR3 DNA is TGTGCCAGCAGTTCCCCGGGACTGGGGCAAGATACGCAGTATTTT. Its protein product is CASSSPGLGQDTQYF.

The chain joins TRBV2 to TRBJ1-4; D is undetermined. Germline CDR1 and CDR2: SNHLY and FYNNEI. This CDR3 comprises 13 residues. The V end was cut by 7 bases, the J end by 8 bases, with 14 bases between. The CDR3 reads CASMVLREEKLFF. The DNA for the CDR3 is TGTGCCAGCATGGTACTTAGAGAGGAAAAACTGTTTTTT.

The rearrangement joins TRBV7-9 to TRBJ2-7; 9 bases map to TRBD1. The CDR3 spans 15 residues. V was pared by 5 bases and J by 2 bases, with 7 bases of the junction left unmatched. Germline V gene data show CDR1 as SEHNR and CDR2 as FQNEAQ (reference sequence). The CDR3 DNA reads TGTGCCAGCAGCCCCCTAGGACAGGGGACCTACGAGCAGTACTTC. Amino acids: CASSPLGQGTYEQYF.

The rearrangement joins TRBV5-4 to TRBJ2-3, with TRBD2 matching 7 bases. Germline V gene sequence: CDR1 SGHNT, CDR2 YYREEE (reference sequence). V lost 7 bases, J lost 6 bases, and 8 bases stayed unmatched. There are 13 residues in the CDR3. CDR3 in DNA: TGTGCCAGCCAAATATCCGGGGGGGATACGCAGTATTTT. It codes for CASQISGGDTQYF.

V gene TRBV9 combines with J gene TRBJ2-4, with 12 bases fitting TRBD2. Per germline, CDR1 SGDLS and CDR2 YYNGEE. V was pared by 4 bases and J by 7 bases, with 9 bases of the junction left unmatched. The CDR3 has 16 amino acids. CDR3 DNA: TGTGCCAGCAGCCCCCGACTAGCGGGAGATTATAACATTCAGTACTTC. Amino acids: CASSPRLAGDYNIQYF.

The J gene is TRBJ2-6, the V gene TRBV19, with a tentative D call TRBD2 (6 bases). V lost 3 bases and J lost 0, with 12 bases in between. This CDR3 has 17 amino acids. The germline CDR1 and CDR2 sequences are LNHDA and SQIVND (reference sequence). CDR3 in amino acids: CASSIGTRFSGANVLTF. As DNA, the CDR3 is TGTGCCAGTAGTATCGGGACTCGATTCTCTGGGGCCAACGTCCTGACTTTC.

This chain links TRBV7-9 with TRBJ2-7; 9 bases align to TRBD1. V gave up 5 bases and J gave up 2 bases; unmatched junction bases: 7. Germline CDR1 and CDR2: SEHNR and FQNEAQ (reference sequence). This CDR3 is built from 15 residues. CDR3 sequence (DNA): TGTGCCAGCAGCCCGTCGGGACAGGGAACCTACGAGCAGTACTTC. This gives the protein CASSPSGQGTYEQYF.

The chain carries TRBV28 and TRBJ1-2, with TRBD1 matching 8 bases. Germline V gene sequence: CDR1 MDHEN, CDR2 SYDVKM. The length of the CDR3 is 16 residues. Losses at the gene ends were 5 bases for V and 8 bases for J; bases not matched to a gene: 16. CDR3 sequence reads: CASSRALAAGGRGYTF. In DNA form, the CDR3 reads TGTGCCAGCAGTAGAGCTTTGGCGGCAGGGGGCCGAGGCTACACCTTC.

This chain uses TRBV28 with TRBJ2-3, with D maybe TRBD1 (5 bases). From germline, CDR1 is MDHEN and CDR2 SYDVKM. V was shortened by 8 bases and J by 2 bases, with 11 bases between the two germline ends. This CDR3 spans 13 amino acids. As DNA, the CDR3 is TGTGCCAGCCTGGACACTTTCACAGATACGCAGTATTTT. Amino acid sequence: CASLDTFTDTQYF.

This clone has a handful of counts. This chain connects TRBV7-2 to TRBJ2-1, with a weak D call TRBD1 (6 bases). The CDR3 runs 16 residues. V was trimmed by 5 bases and J by 2 bases, leaving 16 bases between them. The germline CDR1 and CDR2 sequences are SGHTA and FQGNSA. In DNA form, the CDR3 reads TGTGCCAGCAGCCAACCCCCAGGGGTGACCTACAATGAGCAGTTCTTC. The encoded protein is CASSQPPGVTYNEQFF.